One and the same sample provided the 11 T cell receptor beta chains below, sequenced in a study of cytomegalovirus exposure and HLA in healthy donors. In the PCR, 60 Vbeta and 13 Jbeta primers were used. Only in-frame clones appear in the TCRdb table, and some are missing; sequencing was by immunoSEQ multiplex PCR. The profile shows 150,000 to 200,000 clones, approximately 84% of them singletons. The source material was PBMCs. These receptor sequences come from a man in his fifties in good health and CMV-seropositive.

In its sample, this clone was seen once. The CDR3 DNA is TGTGCCAGCAGCTTGGGGGGACAAAACTATGGCTACACCTTC. Amino acids: CASSLGGQNYGYTF. The V call is TRBV5-4, the J call TRBJ1-2; D might be TRBD1 (6 bases). The germline CDR1 and CDR2 sequences are SGHNT and YYREEE (reference sequence). The V end lost 0 bases, the J end lost 2 bases, and 8 bases lay between the germline ends. The CDR3 consists of 14 residues.

This chain uses TRBV23-1 with TRBJ2-7; 9 bases agree with TRBD1. TRBV23-1 falls under the ORF class, with uncertain function. V was pared by 4 bases and J by 2 bases, with 6 bases of the junction left unmatched. This CDR3 contains 15 residues. CDR3 nucleotide sequence: TGCGCCAGCAGTCCGGGACAGGGTGCAACCTACGAGCAGTACTTC. The encoded protein is CASSPGQGATYEQYF.

The chain links TRBV13 to TRBJ1-2; a weak D match, TRBD1 (6 bases). V was shortened by 5 bases and J by 5 bases, with 9 bases between the two germline ends. The length of the CDR3 is 12 residues. Germline loops: CDR1 PRHDT, CDR2 FYEKMQ (reference sequence). The CDR3: CASSLGTYGYTF. DNA for the CDR3: TGTGCCAGCAGCCTGGGGACATATGGCTACACCTTC.

This chain joins TRBV5-1 and TRBJ2-5; TRBD1 agrees at 8 bases. Per the germline V gene, CDR1 is SGHRS and CDR2 is YFSETQ. J was trimmed by 5 bases and V by 0 bases; bases with no gene match: 6. CDR3 length equals 15 residues. The CDR3: CASSLAPRGPETQYF. CDR3 bases: TGCGCCAGCAGCTTGGCCCCCAGGGGGCCGGAGACCCAGTACTTC. Full variable domain (rest looked up from reference TRBV5-1 and TRBJ2-5): KAGVTQTPRYLIKTRGQQVTLSCSPISGHRSVSWYQQTPGQGLQFLFEYFSETQRNKGNFPGRFSGRQFSNSRSEMNVSTLELGDSALYLCASSLAPRGPETQYFGPGTRLLVL.

The genes are TRBV2 and TRBJ2-1; unclear D gene. The ends were cut back, 3 bases at V and 8 bases at J, with 5 bases in the middle. CDR1 and CDR2 (germline): SNHLY, FYNNEI. This CDR3 has 11 residues. The CDR3 is CASSDNYEQFF. The DNA for the CDR3 is TGTGCCAGCAGTGATAACTATGAGCAGTTCTTC. The full variable domain, in which reference TRBV2 and TRBJ2-1 provide the parts outside the CDR3, is EPEVTQTPSHQVTQMGQEVILRCVPISNHLYFYWYRQILGQKVEFLVSFYNNEISEKSEIFDDQFSVERPDGSNFTLKIRSTKLEDSAMYFCASSDNYEQFFGPGTRLTVL.

This chain joins TRBV7-2 and TRBJ2-5, with TRBD1 as a possible D gene (6 bases). CDR1 is SGHTA, CDR2 FQGNSA, per germline. Trimming shortened V by 7 bases and J by 1 base, and 16 bases separated the two germline ends. The length of the CDR3 is 15 residues. The CDR3 here is CASTRAGATQETQYF. CDR3 bases: TGTGCCAGCACCCGAGCAGGGGCAACCCAAGAGACCCAGTACTTC.

This chain links TRBV19 with TRBJ1-4; D gene unclear. Trimming took 7 bases from V and 0 from J, leaving 9 bases between them. The length of the CDR3 is 14 residues. CDR1 LNHDA and CDR2 SQIVND come from the germline V gene (reference sequence). CDR3 sequence reads: CASTPRATNEKLFF. In DNA form, the CDR3 reads TGTGCCAGTACTCCTAGAGCAACTAATGAAAAACTGTTTTTT.

This chain uses TRBV18 with TRBJ2-3; 7 bases match TRBD1. CDR1 and CDR2 (germline): KGHSH, LQKENI. The CDR3 extends over 16 amino acids. Unmatched junction bases numbered 10, after V lost 1 base and J lost 6 bases. The CDR3: CASSPLLDRARDTQYF. The CDR3 bases are TGTGCCAGCTCACCACTACTTGACAGGGCACGGGATACGCAGTATTTT. Full variable domain (rest looked up from reference TRBV18 and TRBJ2-3): NAGVMQNPRHLVRRRGQEARLRCSPMKGHSHVYWYRQLPEEGLKFMVYLQKENIIDESGMPKERFSAEFPKEGPSILRIQQVVRGDSAAYFCASSPLLDRARDTQYFGPGTRLTVL.

This clone was recorded once. This chain connects TRBV5-1 to TRBJ2-7; tentatively, D is TRBD1 (5 bases). The CDR3 runs 15 residues. V shed 0 bases and J shed 3 bases, with 13 bases lying between them. CDR1 is SGHRS, CDR2 YFSETQ, per germline. The CDR3 spells CASSLDTARVYEQYF. The CDR3 DNA reads TGCGCCAGCAGCTTGGACACGGCCAGGGTCTACGAGCAGTACTTC.

The chain links TRBV2 to TRBJ2-7; D may be TRBD1 (5 bases). This CDR3 is 12 amino acids long. Per the germline V gene, CDR1 is SNHLY and CDR2 is FYNNEI. V lost 5 bases and J 2 bases, leaving 7 bases between the germline ends. In DNA, the CDR3 is TGTGCCAGCAGTAAACAGGCCTACGAGCAGTACTTC. Its translation: CASSKQAYEQYF.

The chain combines TRBV7-8 with TRBJ1-1, with a tentative D call TRBD1 (6 bases). Between the trimmed V and J ends, which lost 1 base and 7 bases, there was a span of 13 bases. Germline CDR1 and CDR2: SGHVS and FQNEAQ. This CDR3 has 14 amino acids. The CDR3 spells CASSLEGGLVEAFF. The CDR3 bases are TGTGCCAGCAGCTTAGAAGGGGGACTAGTTGAAGCTTTCTTT.